Shown below are 3 T cell receptor beta chains from a single sample sequenced in a study of shared clonotypes between healthy human individuals. Here immunoSEQ multiplex PCR was the method, and the copy in TCRdb shows in-frame clones only, minus some. The sample consists of over a million clones, around 97% of them appearing once. The sequencing input was naive CD4+ T cells sorted from blood. As for subset: CD45RA+ positively selected. These receptors were collected from a man aged 25 to 45 in good health.

This clone was recorded only once. The chain couples TRBV13 to TRBJ2-7, with D hard to call. The CDR3 covers 14 residues. The V end lost 5 bases, the J end lost 1 base, and 12 bases lay between the germline ends. The germline V gene has CDR1 PRHDT and CDR2 FYEKMQ (reference sequence). CDR3 nucleotide sequence: TGTGCCAGCAGCCCTTTTGGACCTTCCTACGAGCAGTACTTC. Its protein product is CASSPFGPSYEQYF.

CDR3 bases: TGCGCCAGCAGCTTGGGGGTTAGCGGGATAGGCAATGAGCAGTTCTTC. Translated, it gives CASSLGVSGIGNEQFF. The chain carries TRBV5-1 and TRBJ2-1; TRBD2 matches at 8 bases. The CDR3 extends over 16 amino acids. V dropped 0 bases and J dropped 6; count of bases not matched to a gene: 8. The germline CDR1 and CDR2 sequences are SGHRS and YFSETQ.

V usage is TRBV28 and J usage is TRBJ1-2; TRBD1 matches at 7 bases. Germline V lookup: CDR1 MDHEN, CDR2 SYDVKM. V was clipped by 5 bases and J by 4 bases; unmatched bases: 10. The CDR3 is 15 residues long. The CDR3 protein is CASSTRQGGRYGYTF. DNA of the CDR3: TGTGCCAGCAGTACCAGACAGGGTGGCCGCTATGGCTACACCTTC.